These T cell receptor beta chains were read from a single sample in a study of blood T cell repertoires in COVID-19. The data were produced by immunoSEQ multiplex PCR, yet TCRdb's version contains in-frame clones alone and is incomplete. The sample contains tens of thousands of clones, 70% to 90% of which appear only once. Sequencing input: peripheral blood. Receptors were obtained from an elderly woman with COVID-19, enrolled during active disease. CDR3s include the opening cysteine and the closing phenylalanine or tryptophan. D genes are given only for firm matches. Rows give clone size only sometimes, using once, few, many, or a class for an expanded clone.

few | TRBJ2-6 | . | TRBV5-4 | CASSSQGSGANVLTF | TGTGCCAGCAGCTCGCAGGGCTCTGGGGCCAACGTCCTGACTTTC
. | TRBJ1-5 | . | TRBV19 | CASSIVGQGSNQPQHF | TGTGCCAGTAGTATAGTAGGCCAGGGCAGCAATCAGCCCCAGCATTTT
. | TRBJ2-2 | . | TRBV5-4 | CASSRQTGELFF | TGTGCCAGCAGCCGACAAACCGGGGAGCTGTTTTTT
. | TRBJ2-2 | . | TRBV14 | CASSHNGVPGELFF | TGTGCCAGCAGCCACAACGGGGTTCCCGGGGAGCTGTTTTTT
. | TRBJ2-7 | . | TRBV30 | CAWSVDSYEQYF | TGTGCCTGGAGTGTAGACAGTTACGAGCAGTACTTC
few | TRBJ2-1 | . | TRBV7-2 | CASSLPAKGPRGQFF | TGTGCCAGCAGCCTTCCCGCAAAGGGCCCTCGGGGGCAGTTCTTC
. | TRBJ2-3 | . | TRBV5-1 | CASSTYRVSTDTQYF | TGCGCCAGCAGCACCTACAGGGTCAGCACAGATACGCAGTATTTT
. | TRBJ2-1 | TRBD1 | TRBV11-3 | CASSQGQGAGEQFF | TGTGCCAGCAGTCAGGGACAGGGGGCCGGTGAGCAGTTCTTC
. | TRBJ2-5 | TRBD2 | TRBV5-4 | CASSFLWTSGGPPQETQYF | TGTGCCAGCAGCTTCCTCTGGACTAGCGGGGGGCCCCCACAAGAGACCCAGTACTTC
once | TRBJ2-7 | TRBD2 | TRBV6-6 | CASSYSGGKYEQYF | TGTGCCAGCAGTTACTCGGGGGGGAAATACGAGCAGTACTTC
few | TRBJ1-5 | . | TRBV4-2 | CASSQGQGSNQPQHF | TGTGCCAGCAGCCAAGGGCAGGGGAGCAATCAGCCCCAGCATTTT
. | TRBJ2-4 | . | TRBV6-5 | CASRGGKNIQYF | TGTGCCAGCAGGGGGGGAAAAAACATTCAGTACTTC